The T cell receptor beta chain under discussion was sequenced for a study of blood T cells in healthy people across ages. It was with a sample-barcoded 5' primer and a J-beta primer mix that a second PCR of roughly 7 to 12 cycles was run. Each CDR3 protein is one row after TCRdb ran MiXCR on the 5' RACE reads. The sample records over 1.5 million distinct CDR3 sequences, about 49% being singletons. Germline CDR1 reads SQVTM; CDR2 reads ANQGSEA. This CDR3 contains 15 residues. Trimming at V came to 6 bases and at J to 0 bases, leaving 7 bases not matched to a gene. The sequence derives from a woman aged 40 to 50 in good health. The genes are TRBV29-1 and TRBJ2-1, with 8 nucleotides matching TRBD1. Specimen: blood. CDR3 nucleotide sequence: TGCAGCGTCCAGACAGGGGAGGCCTCCTACAATGAGCAGTTCTTC. It yields the protein CSVQTGEASYNEQFF.